This TCR beta chain was sequenced during a study of blood T cells in healthy people across ages. Overall study findings and caveats: It was held that the diversity estimates obtained from one million T cells were underestimates.

With regard to this clonotype: The antigen remains unidentified.

A sample-barcoded 5' primer and a J-beta primer mix were used in a second PCR of roughly 6 to 11 cycles. One entry per CDR3 protein results from TCRdb running MiXCR on the 5' RACE reads. The data show hundreds of thousands of distinct CDR3 sequences, over 20% seen once. This CDR3 comprises 14 residues. V was shortened by 1 base and J by 4 bases, with 10 bases between the two germline ends. The germline V gene has CDR1 SNHLY and CDR2 FYNNEI. No fewer than 6.5 million PBMCs went into each sample. The source material was blood. The V and J genes are TRBV2 and TRBJ2-5; maybe TRBD1 (6 bases). The clonotype was recovered from a man between 65 and 85 years old in good health. In nucleotides, the CDR3 is TGTGCCAGCAGTGAAGGGGACATCTTAGAGACCCAGTACTTC. It translates to CASSEGDILETQYF.